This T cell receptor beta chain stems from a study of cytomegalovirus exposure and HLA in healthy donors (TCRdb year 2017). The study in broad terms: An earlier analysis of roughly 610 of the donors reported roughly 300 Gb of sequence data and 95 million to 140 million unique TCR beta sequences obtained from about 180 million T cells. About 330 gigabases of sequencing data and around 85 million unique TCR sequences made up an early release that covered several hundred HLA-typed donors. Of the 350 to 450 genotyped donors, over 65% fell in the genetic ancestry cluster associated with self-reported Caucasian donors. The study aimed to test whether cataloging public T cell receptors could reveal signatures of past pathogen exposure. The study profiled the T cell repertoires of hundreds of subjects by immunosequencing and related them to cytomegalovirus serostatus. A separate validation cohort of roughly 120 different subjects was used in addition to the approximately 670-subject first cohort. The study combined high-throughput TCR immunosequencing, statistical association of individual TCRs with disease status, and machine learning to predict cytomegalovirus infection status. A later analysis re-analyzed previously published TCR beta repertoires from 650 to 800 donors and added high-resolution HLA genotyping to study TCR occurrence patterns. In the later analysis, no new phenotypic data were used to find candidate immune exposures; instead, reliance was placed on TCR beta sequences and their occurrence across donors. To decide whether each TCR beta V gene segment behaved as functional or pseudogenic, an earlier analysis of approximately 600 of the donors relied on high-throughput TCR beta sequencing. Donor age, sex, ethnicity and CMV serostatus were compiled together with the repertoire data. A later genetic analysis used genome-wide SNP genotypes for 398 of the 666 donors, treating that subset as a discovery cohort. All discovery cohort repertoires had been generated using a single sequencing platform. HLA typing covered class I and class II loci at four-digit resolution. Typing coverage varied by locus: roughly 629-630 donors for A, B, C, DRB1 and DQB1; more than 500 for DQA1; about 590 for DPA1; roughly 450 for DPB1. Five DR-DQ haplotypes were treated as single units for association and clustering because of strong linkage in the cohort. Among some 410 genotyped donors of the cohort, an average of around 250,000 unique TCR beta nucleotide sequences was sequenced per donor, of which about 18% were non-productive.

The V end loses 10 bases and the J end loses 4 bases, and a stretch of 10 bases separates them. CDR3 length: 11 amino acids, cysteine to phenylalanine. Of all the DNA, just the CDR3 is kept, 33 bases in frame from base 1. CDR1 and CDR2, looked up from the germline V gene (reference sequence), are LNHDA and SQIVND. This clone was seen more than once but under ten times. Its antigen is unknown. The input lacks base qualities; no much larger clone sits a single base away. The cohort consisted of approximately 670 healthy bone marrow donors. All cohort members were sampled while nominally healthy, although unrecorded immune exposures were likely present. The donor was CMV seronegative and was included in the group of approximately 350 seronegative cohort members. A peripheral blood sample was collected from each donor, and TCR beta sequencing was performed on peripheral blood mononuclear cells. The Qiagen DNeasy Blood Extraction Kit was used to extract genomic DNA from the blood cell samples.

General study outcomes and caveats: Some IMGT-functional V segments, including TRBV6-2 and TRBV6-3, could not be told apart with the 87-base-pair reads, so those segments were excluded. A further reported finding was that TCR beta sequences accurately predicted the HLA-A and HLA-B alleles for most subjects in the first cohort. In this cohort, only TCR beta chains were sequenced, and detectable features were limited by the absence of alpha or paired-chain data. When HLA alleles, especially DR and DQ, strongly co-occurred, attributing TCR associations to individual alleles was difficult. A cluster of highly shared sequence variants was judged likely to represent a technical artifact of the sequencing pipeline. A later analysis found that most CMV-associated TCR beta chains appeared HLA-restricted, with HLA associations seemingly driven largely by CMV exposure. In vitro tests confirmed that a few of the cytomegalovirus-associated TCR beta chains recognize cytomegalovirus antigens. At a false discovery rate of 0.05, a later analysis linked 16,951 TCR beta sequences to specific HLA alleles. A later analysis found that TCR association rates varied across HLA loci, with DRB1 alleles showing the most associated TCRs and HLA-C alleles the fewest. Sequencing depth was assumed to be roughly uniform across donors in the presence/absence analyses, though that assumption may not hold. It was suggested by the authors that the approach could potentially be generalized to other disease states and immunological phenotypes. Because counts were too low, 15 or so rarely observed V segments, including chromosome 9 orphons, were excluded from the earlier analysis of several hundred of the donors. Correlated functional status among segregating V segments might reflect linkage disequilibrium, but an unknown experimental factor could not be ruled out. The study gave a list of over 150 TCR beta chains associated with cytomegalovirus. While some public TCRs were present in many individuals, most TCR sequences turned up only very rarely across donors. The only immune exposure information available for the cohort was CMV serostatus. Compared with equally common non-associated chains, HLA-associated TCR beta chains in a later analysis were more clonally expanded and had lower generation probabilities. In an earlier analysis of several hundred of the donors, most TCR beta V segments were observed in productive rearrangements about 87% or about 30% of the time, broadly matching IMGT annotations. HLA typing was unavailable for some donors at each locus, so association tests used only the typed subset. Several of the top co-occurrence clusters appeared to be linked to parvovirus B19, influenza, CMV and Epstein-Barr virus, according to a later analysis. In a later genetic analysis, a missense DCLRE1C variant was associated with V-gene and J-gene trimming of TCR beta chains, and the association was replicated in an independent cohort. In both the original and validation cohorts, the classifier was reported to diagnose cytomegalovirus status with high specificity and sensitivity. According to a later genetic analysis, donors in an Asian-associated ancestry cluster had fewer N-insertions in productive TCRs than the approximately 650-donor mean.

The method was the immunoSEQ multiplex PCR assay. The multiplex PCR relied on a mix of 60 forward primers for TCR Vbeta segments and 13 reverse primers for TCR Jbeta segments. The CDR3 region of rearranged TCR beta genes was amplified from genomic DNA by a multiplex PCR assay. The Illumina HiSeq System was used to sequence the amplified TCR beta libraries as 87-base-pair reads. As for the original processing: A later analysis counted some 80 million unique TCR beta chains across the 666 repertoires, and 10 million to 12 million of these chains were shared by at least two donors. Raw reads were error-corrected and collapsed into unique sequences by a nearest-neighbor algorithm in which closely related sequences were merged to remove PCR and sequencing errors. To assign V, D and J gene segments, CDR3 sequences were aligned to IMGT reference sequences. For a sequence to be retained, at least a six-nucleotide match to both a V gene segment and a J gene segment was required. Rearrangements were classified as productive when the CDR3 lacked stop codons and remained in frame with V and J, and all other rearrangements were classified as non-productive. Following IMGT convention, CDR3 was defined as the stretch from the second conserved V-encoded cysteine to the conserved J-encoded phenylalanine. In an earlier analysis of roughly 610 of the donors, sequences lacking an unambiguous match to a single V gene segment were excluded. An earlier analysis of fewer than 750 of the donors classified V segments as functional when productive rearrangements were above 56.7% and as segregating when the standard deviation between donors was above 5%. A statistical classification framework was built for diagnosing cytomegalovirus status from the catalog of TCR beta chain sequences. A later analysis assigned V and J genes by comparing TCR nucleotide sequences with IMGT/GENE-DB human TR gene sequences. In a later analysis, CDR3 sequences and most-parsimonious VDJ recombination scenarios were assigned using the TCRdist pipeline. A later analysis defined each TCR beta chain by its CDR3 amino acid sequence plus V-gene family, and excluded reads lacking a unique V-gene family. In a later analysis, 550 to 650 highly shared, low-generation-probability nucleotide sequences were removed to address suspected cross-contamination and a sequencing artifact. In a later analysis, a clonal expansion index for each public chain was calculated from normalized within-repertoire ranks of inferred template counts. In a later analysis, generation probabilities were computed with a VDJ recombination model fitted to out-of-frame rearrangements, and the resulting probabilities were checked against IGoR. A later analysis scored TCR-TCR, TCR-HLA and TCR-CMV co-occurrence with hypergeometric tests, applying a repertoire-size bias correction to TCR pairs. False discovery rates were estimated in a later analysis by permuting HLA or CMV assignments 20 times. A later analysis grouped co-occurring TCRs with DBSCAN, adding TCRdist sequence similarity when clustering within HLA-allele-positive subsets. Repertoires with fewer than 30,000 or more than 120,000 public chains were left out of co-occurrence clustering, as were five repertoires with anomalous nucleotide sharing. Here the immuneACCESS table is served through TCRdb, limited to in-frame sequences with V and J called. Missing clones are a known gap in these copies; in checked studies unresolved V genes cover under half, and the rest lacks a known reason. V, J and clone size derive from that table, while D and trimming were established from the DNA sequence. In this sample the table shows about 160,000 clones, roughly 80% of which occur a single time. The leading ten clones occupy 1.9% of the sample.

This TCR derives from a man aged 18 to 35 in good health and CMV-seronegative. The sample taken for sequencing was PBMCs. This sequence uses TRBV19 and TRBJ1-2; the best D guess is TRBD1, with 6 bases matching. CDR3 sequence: CATTGIYGYTF. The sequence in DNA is TGTGCCACCACAGGGATCTATGGCTACACCTTC.